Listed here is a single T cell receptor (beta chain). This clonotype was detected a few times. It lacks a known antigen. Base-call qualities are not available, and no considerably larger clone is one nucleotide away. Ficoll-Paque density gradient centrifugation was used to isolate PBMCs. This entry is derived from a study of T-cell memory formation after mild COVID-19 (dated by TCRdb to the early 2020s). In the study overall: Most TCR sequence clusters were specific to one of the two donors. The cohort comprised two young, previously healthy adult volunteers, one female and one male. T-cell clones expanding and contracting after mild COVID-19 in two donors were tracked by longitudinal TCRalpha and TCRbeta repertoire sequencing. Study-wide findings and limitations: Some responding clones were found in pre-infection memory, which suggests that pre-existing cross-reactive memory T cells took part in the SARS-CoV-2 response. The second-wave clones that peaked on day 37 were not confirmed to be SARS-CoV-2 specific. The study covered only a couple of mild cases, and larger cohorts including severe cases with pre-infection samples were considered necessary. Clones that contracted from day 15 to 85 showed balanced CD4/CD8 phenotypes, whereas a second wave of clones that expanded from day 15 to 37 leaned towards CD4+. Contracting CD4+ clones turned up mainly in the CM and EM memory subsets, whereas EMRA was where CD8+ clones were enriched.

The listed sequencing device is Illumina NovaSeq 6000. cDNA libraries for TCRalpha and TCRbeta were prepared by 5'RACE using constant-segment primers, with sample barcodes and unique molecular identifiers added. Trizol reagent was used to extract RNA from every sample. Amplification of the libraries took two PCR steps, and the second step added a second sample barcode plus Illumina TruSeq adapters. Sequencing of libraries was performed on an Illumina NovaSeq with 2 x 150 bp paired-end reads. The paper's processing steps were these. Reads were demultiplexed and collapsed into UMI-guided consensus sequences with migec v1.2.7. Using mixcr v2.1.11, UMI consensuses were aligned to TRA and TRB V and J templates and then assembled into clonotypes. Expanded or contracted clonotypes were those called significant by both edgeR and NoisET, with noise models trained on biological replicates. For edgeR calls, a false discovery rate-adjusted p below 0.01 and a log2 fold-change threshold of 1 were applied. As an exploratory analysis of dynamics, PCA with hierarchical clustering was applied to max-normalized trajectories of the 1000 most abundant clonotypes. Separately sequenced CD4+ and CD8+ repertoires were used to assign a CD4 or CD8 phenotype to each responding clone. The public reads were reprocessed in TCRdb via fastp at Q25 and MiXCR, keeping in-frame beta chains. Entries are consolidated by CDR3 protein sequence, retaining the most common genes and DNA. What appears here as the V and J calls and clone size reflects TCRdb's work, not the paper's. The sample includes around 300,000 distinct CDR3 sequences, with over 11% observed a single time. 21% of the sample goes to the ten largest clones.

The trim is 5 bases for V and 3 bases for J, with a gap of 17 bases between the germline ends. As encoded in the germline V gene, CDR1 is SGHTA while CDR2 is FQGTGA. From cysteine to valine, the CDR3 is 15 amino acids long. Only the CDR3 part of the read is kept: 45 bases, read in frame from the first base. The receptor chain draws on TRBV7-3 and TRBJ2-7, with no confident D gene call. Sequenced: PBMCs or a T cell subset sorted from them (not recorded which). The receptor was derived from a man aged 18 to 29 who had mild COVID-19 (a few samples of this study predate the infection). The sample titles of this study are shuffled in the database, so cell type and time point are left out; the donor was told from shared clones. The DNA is TGTGCCAGCAGCCCCCGAAGGACGGGTAACTACGAGCAGTACGTC. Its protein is CASSPRRTGNYEQYV.